This entry describes one T cell receptor beta chain. The data were obtained in a study of shared T cell receptors in the human thymus. After removal of 2 bases from V and 8 bases from J, the junction contained 14 bases not matched to a gene. This CDR3 has 18 amino acids. Per germline, CDR1 LGHNA and CDR2 YSLEER. The table came from immunoSEQ multiplex PCR; TCRdb's copy has only in-frame clones and leaves some out. The sample carries fewer than 700,000 clones, 85% to 90% recorded once. These same data were also listed under a study on human thymus T cells. Turning to that study: In corrective heart surgery, resections were taken, and these provided the thymus tissue.

Sequenced input: thymocytes. The clonotype originates from a boy younger than two with a congenital heart defect. The chain employs TRBV4-3 and TRBJ1-4; TRBD1 matches at 10 bases. The CDR3 protein is CASSQMGTGAQPGEKLFF. The CDR3 DNA reads as TGCGCCAGCAGCCAAATGGGGACAGGGGCTCAGCCGGGAGAAAAACTGTTTTTT.